This T cell receptor beta chain was recovered during a study of OX40 agonist ivuxolimab in advanced cancers. In the study overall: Allowance was made for prior anti-PD-1, anti-PD-L1 or anti-CTLA-4 therapy, and about 44% had some. Study results and caveats: CD4+ and CD8+ T cells in blood underwent clonal expansion by week 6 at 0.1 to 3.0 mg/kg. There were also nonresponders showing low normalized T-cell clonal expansion. The study found that CD8+ T cells averaged more expanded clones than CD4+.

The CDR3 is 14 amino acids. CDR1 is SGHDN and CDR2 is FVKESK in the germline V gene. The V gene lost 4 bases and the J gene lost 7 bases, with 14 bases spanning the gap. Assay: immunoSEQ multiplex PCR; the TCRdb copy retains only in-frame clones and omits some. The sample has more than 40,000 clones; around nine tenths are singletons. This clone came up a few times. Its target is unknown. Sequencing was performed on CD4+ or CD8+ T cells sorted from blood, taken in a trial of the OX40 agonist ivuxolimab. This sequence originates from an adult with an advanced solid tumor such as melanoma, head and neck, liver or kidney cancer. The chain carries TRBV14 and TRBJ1-5; a weak D match, TRBD1 (5 bases). This CDR3 reads CASSPTGIGQPQHF. CDR3 sequence (DNA): TGTGCCAGCAGCCCAACAGGCATCGGGCAGCCCCAGCATTTT.